These 28 T cell receptor beta chains came from one sample sequenced in a study of T cells in Graves' hyperthyroidism and ophthalmopathy. TCR beta CDR3 regions were amplified from RNA. HTBI primers were used for first-round RT-PCR of the TCR CDR3. TCRdb redid the calling of the multiplex PCR reads with MiXCR, one entry per CDR3 protein. The sample holds fewer than 450,000 distinct CDR3 sequences, approximately 18% seen once. Sequencing was performed on blood. These receptors were taken from a woman in her 30s with Graves' hyperthyroidism that later progressed to Graves' ophthalmopathy.

This clonotype was recorded many times. The chain links TRBV6-1 to TRBJ2-7; 7 nucleotides match TRBD1. The length of the CDR3 is 13 residues. V lost 5 bases, J lost 11 bases, and 12 bases stayed unmatched. Germline V gene sequence: CDR1 MNHNS, CDR2 SASEGT. The DNA for the CDR3 is TGTGCCAGCAGTCCTACGACAACAGGGGAAGAGTACTTC. Encoded protein: CASSPTTTGEEYF.

This clonotype came up a few times. V usage is TRBV20-1 and J usage is TRBJ1-1, with D possibly matching TRBD1 (5 bases). The CDR3 loop spans 13 amino acids. Germline V gene lookup returns CDR1 DFQATT and CDR2 SNEGSKA (reference sequence). Trimming took off 3 bases at V and 0 bases at J, with 8 bases between the two ends. In DNA form, the CDR3 reads TGCAGTGCTAGTCTGGGGGTGAACACTGAAGCTTTCTTT. Protein product: CSASLGVNTEAFF.

This clonotype came up a few times. The J gene is TRBJ1-5, the V gene TRBV19, with D hard to call. Trimming pared 6 bases from V and 3 bases from J, leaving 6 bases between. Per germline, CDR1 LNHDA and CDR2 SQIVND (reference sequence). The length of the CDR3 is 12 residues. The CDR3 DNA reads TGTGCCAGTAGACCTTACAATCAGCCCCAGCATTTT. Protein product: CASRPYNQPQHF.

This clonotype was observed at least ten times. The chain links TRBV5-1 to TRBJ1-6; 8 bases line up with TRBD1. The ends lost 2 bases at V and 7 bases at J; junction bases unmatched: 5. The CDR3 loop spans 15 amino acids. Germline V gene sequence: CDR1 SGHRS, CDR2 YFSETQ. The CDR3 loop reads CASSFGQGRNSPLHF. The DNA of the CDR3 is TGCGCCAGCAGCTTTGGACAGGGCAGAAATTCACCCCTCCACTTT.

This clonotype has just a few counts. V and J are TRBV4-1 and TRBJ2-7, with 10 positions matching TRBD2. In germline, CDR1 is MGHRA, CDR2 YSYEKL. After removal of 1 base from V and 6 bases from J, the junction contained 18 bases not matched to a gene. The CDR3 has 19 residues. This chain's CDR3 is CASSQVPPLTSGSPPEQYF. Here the CDR3 DNA reads TGCGCCAGCAGCCAAGTCCCCCCCCTGACTAGCGGGTCTCCCCCCGAGCAGTACTTC.

V and J are TRBV5-6 and TRBJ2-5, with D perhaps matching TRBD2 (5 bases). Between the trimmed V and J ends, which lost 6 bases and 5 bases, there was a span of 20 bases. Germline V gene lookup returns CDR1 SGHDT and CDR2 YYEEEE. The CDR3 length is 15 residues. The CDR3 DNA is TGTGCCAGCACCAGCTTGTTGAGGGCCGGGGAGACCCAGTACTTC. Its translation is CASTSLLRAGETQYF.

The chain is built from TRBV5-6 and TRBJ2-7, with D possibly being TRBD2 (5 bases). The V gene lost 4 bases and the J gene lost 2 bases, with 13 bases spanning the gap. CDR1 is SGHDT, CDR2 YYEEEE, per germline. This CDR3 has 14 amino acids. CDR3 amino acids: CASSSPGITYEQYF. CDR3 nucleotide sequence: TGTGCCAGCAGCAGCCCCGGGATAACCTACGAGCAGTACTTC. Supplemented by reference TRBV5-6 and TRBJ2-7, the full variable domain reads DAGVTQSPTHLIKTRGQQVTLRCSPKSGHDTVSWYQQALGQGPQFIFQYYEEEERQRGNFPDRFSGHQFPNYSSELNVNALLLGDSALYLCASSSPGITYEQYFGPGTRLTVT.

This clonotype has at least ten counts. CDR3 in DNA: TGTGCCAGCAGTGATCCTCCTCATCGGGGGAACACTGAAGCTTTCTTT. The encoded protein is CASSDPPHRGNTEAFF. The chain combines TRBV2 with TRBJ1-1, with unresolved D. The CDR3 runs to 16 residues. V lost 3 bases and J 1 base, leaving 15 bases between the germline ends. Germline V lookup: CDR1 SNHLY, CDR2 FYNNEI.

The chain recombines TRBV7-9 with TRBJ2-7; 7 bases are shared with TRBD2. In germline, CDR1 is SEHNR, CDR2 FQNEAQ (reference sequence). CDR3 length: 16 amino acids. With 3 bases clipped from V and 3 bases from J, the junction kept 11 bases outside the gene matches. The CDR3 DNA reads as TGTGCCAGCAGCTTTAGTAGCGGGTCCTCCGACTACGAGCAGTACTTC. It is translated as CASSFSSGSSDYEQYF.

The V gene is TRBV19, the J gene TRBJ1-1; 7 positions agree with TRBD1. Germline CDR1 reads LNHDA; CDR2 reads SQIVND (reference sequence). V shed 5 bases and J 7 bases; nucleotides not matched to a gene: 7. This CDR3 contains 13 residues. The CDR3 DNA reads as TGTGCCAGTAGTGCGGCGGGACAGAGTGAAGCTTTCTTT. Amino acid sequence: CASSAAGQSEAFF.

This clonotype has a count of ten or more. V is TRBV10-3 and J is TRBJ2-7; D tentatively reads TRBD1 or TRBD2 (5 bases each). The CDR3 extends over 11 amino acids. Trimming took off 6 bases at V and 5 bases at J, with 8 bases between the two ends. From germline, CDR1 is ENHRY and CDR2 SYGVKD. DNA of the CDR3: TGTGCCATCAGGTGGGGGAACGAGCAGTACTTC. Residues: CAIRWGNEQYF.

The V gene is TRBV7-9, the J gene TRBJ2-1; 12 positions agree with TRBD2. Unmatched junction bases numbered 11, after V lost 5 bases and J lost 9 bases. The length of the CDR3 is 16 residues. Germline V gene lookup returns CDR1 SEHNR and CDR2 FQNEAQ (reference sequence). The CDR3 loop is CASSALLLAGGGEQFF. DNA of the CDR3: TGTGCCAGCAGCGCCTTACTTCTAGCGGGAGGGGGTGAGCAGTTCTTC.

This clonotype has just a few counts. DNA of the CDR3: TGTGCCAGCAGACTAGCGGGAGGACACTACAATGAGCAGTTCTTC. Residues: CASRLAGGHYNEQFF. The chain is built from TRBV7-9 and TRBJ2-1; 12 positions agree with TRBD2. There are 15 residues in the CDR3. The junction had 3 bases not matched to a gene; V was cut back by 6 bases and J by 3 bases. Germline CDR1 and CDR2: SEHNR and FQNEAQ (reference sequence).

At least ten counts were recorded for this clonotype. The rearrangement joins TRBV10-1 to TRBJ2-7, with TRBD2 identical over 7 bases. The junction had 7 bases not matched to a gene; V was cut back by 10 bases and J by 1 base. Germline V gene lookup returns CDR1 WNHNN and CDR2 SYGVQD (reference sequence). The CDR3 covers 13 residues. The chain's CDR3 is CATSGTGSYEQYF. The CDR3 DNA is TGCGCCACCAGCGGGACGGGGTCCTACGAGCAGTACTTC.

The gene calls are TRBV9 and TRBJ2-7; D unclear. Germline lookup yields CDR1 SGDLS and CDR2 YYNGEE. The CDR3 extends over 14 amino acids. Deletions cut 0 bases from V and 0 bases from J, with 7 bases between. As DNA, the CDR3 is TGTGCCAGCAGCGTAGATGCGTACTCCTACGAGCAGTACTTC. Protein sequence: CASSVDAYSYEQYF. Complete variable domain (other parts from reference TRBV9 and TRBJ2-7): DSGVTQTPKHLITATGQRVTLRCSPRSGDLSVYWYQQSLDQGLQFLIQYYNGEERAKGNILERFSAQQFPDLHSELNLSSLELGDSALYFCASSVDAYSYEQYFGPGTRLTVT.

This clonotype was found many times. The CDR3 nucleotides are TGTGCCAGTAGTACGGGCGCCGAAGCTGGAAACACCATATATTTT. Its protein product is CASSTGAEAGNTIYF. The rearrangement links TRBV19 to TRBJ1-3; D uncertain. The length of the CDR3 is 15 residues. V lost 4 bases and J 2 bases, leaving 12 bases between the germline ends. Germline CDR1 reads LNHDA; CDR2 reads SQIVND (reference sequence). The full variable domain, completed using reference TRBV19 and TRBJ1-3, is DGGITQSPKYLFRKEGQNVTLSCEQNLNHDAMYWYRQDPGQGLRLIYYSQIVNDFQKGDIAEGYSVSREKKESFPLTVTSAQKNPTAFYLCASSTGAEAGNTIYFGEGSWLTVV.

This clonotype has only a few counts. This chain uses TRBV7-2 with TRBJ2-2, with D unclear. The V gene's germline CDR1 is SGHTA and CDR2 FQGNSA. V gave up 1 base and J gave up 3 bases, with 6 bases separating them. CDR3 length: 14 residues. The CDR3 spells CASSLGHYTGELFF. In DNA, the CDR3 is TGTGCCAGCAGCTTAGGACATTACACCGGGGAGCTGTTTTTT.

This clonotype was counted many times. The rearrangement joins TRBV20-1 to TRBJ2-1; D might be TRBD2 (7 bases). The CDR3 runs to 15 residues. CDR1 is DFQATT, CDR2 SNEGSKA, per germline (reference sequence). V lost 1 base, J lost 8 bases, and 18 bases lay in between. This CDR3 is CSARGEWRGGHEQFF. The CDR3 DNA reads TGCAGTGCTAGAGGCGAATGGAGGGGGGGACATGAGCAGTTCTTC.

This clonotype appeared a single time. The chain links TRBV20-1 to TRBJ1-2, with unresolved D. Looked up from germline, CDR1 is DFQATT and CDR2 is SNEGSKA (reference sequence). This CDR3 spans 13 amino acids. V was pared by 0 bases and J by 0 bases, with 5 bases between. This chain's CDR3 is CSARDFPNYGYTF. The DNA for the CDR3 is TGCAGTGCTAGAGATTTCCCTAACTATGGCTACACCTTC.

This clonotype was seen at least ten times. The chain is built from TRBV7-2 and TRBJ2-5, with 11 bases lining up with TRBD2. The CDR3 loop spans 17 amino acids. Germline CDR1 SGHTA, CDR2 FQGNSA. The V segment lost 1 base and the J segment 5 bases; nucleotides outside the gene matches: 9. In DNA form, the CDR3 reads TGTGCCAGCAGCTTAGGAGGGACTAGCGGCATGGGGGAGACCCAGTACTTC. It specifies CASSLGGTSGMGETQYF.

At least ten counts were recorded for this clonotype. The chain recombines TRBV5-8 with TRBJ2-1; unclear D gene. Trimming removed 4 bases at V and 7 bases at J, with 9 bases between. The length of the CDR3 is 12 residues. CDR1 SGHTS and CDR2 YDEGEE come from the germline V gene. CDR3 amino acids: CASSPRWNEQFF. The CDR3 DNA is TGTGCCAGCAGCCCAAGGTGGAATGAGCAGTTCTTC.

This clonotype was counted many times. This sequence joins TRBV28 and TRBJ1-3; weak D call: TRBD1 (6 bases). Trimming removed 5 bases from V and 3 bases from J, with 17 bases in between. The CDR3 is made up of 16 amino acids. Germline V CDR1 and CDR2: MDHEN, SYDVKM. CDR3 amino acids: CASSNPKQGIGNTIYF. The DNA of the CDR3 is TGTGCCAGCAGTAACCCTAAACAGGGAATTGGAAACACCATATATTTT. Supplemented by reference TRBV28 and TRBJ1-3, the full variable domain reads DVKVTQSSRYLVKRTGEKVFLECVQDMDHENMFWYRQDPGLGLRLIYFSYDVKMKEKGDIPEGYSVSREKKERFSLILESASTNQTSMYLCASSNPKQGIGNTIYFGEGSWLTVV.

This clonotype showed up just a few times. The chain employs TRBV19 and TRBJ1-6; D gene unclear. Trimming took 6 bases from V and 7 from J, leaving 16 bases between them. The CDR3 is made up of 15 amino acids. Germline V gene sequence: CDR1 LNHDA, CDR2 SQIVND (reference sequence). The CDR3 region has the DNA TGTGCCAGTAGACAGTCACGACTGATCAATTCACCCCTCCACTTT. Translated, it gives CASRQSRLINSPLHF.

This clonotype was picked up many times. The chain employs TRBV7-2 and TRBJ2-1; D unclear. CDR3 length: 15 residues. CDR1 is SGHTA and CDR2 is FQGNSA in the germline V gene. V was shortened by 6 bases and J by 3 bases, with 15 bases between the two germline ends. In DNA, the CDR3 is TGTGCCAGCAGAAGACCCGGGCAACGCTACAATGAGCAGTTCTTC. Translation: CASRRPGQRYNEQFF.

This clonotype was detected a few times. The genes are TRBV28 and TRBJ1-3; D gene ambiguous. This CDR3 has 13 residues. Germline V gene lookup returns CDR1 MDHEN and CDR2 SYDVKM. V lost 7 bases and J lost 0, with 7 bases in between. CDR3 DNA sequence: TGTGCCAGCACTGTTAGCTCTGGAAACACCATATATTTT. This encodes CASTVSSGNTIYF.

Of note for this clonotype: At one end, the junction sequence differs from germline, possibly due to a read error. V usage is TRBV7-7 and J usage is TRBJ2-2; D perhaps matches TRBD1 (5 bases). CDR3 length: 14 amino acids. The germline CDR1 and CDR2 sequences are SSHAT and FNYEAQ (reference sequence). In DNA, the CDR3 is TGTGCTAGCAGCTTATCCCAGGGTGGCGGGGAGCTGTTTTTT. The encoded protein is CASSLSQGGGELFF.

This clonotype has a handful of counts. The chain is built from TRBV14 and TRBJ1-1; D is possibly TRBD1 (5 bases). The CDR3 runs to 16 residues. The germline CDR1 and CDR2 sequences are SGHDN and FVKESK. Trimming removed 2 bases at V and 0 bases at J, with 13 bases between. The CDR3: CASSQIKGLMNTEAFF. CDR3 DNA sequence: TGTGCCAGCAGCCAAATCAAGGGGCTCATGAACACTGAAGCTTTCTTT. Supplemented by reference TRBV14 and TRBJ1-1, the full variable domain reads EAGVTQFPSHSVIEKGQTVTLRCDPISGHDNLYWYRRVMGKEIKFLLHFVKESKQDESGMPNNRFLAERTGGTYSTLKVQPAELEDSGVYFCASSQIKGLMNTEAFFGQGTRLTVV.

In this sample, this clonotype turned up a few times. The rearrangement uses TRBV7-9 and TRBJ2-2; TRBD2 aligns across 13 bases. This CDR3 is built from 15 residues. Per the germline V gene, CDR1 is SEHNR and CDR2 is FQNEAQ (reference sequence). V lost 6 bases, J lost 6 bases, and 4 bases stayed unmatched. CDR3 sequence reads: CASRRTSGGPGELFF. The CDR3, as DNA: TGTGCCAGCAGGAGGACTAGCGGGGGCCCCGGGGAGCTGTTTTTT.